These T cell receptor beta chains were read from a single sample in a study of shared clonotypes between healthy human individuals. Assay: immunoSEQ multiplex PCR; the TCRdb copy retains only in-frame clones and omits some. The sample yields around 430,000 clones, about 76% seen once. The sequencing input was PBMCs. The receptor source for this set is a woman between 40 and 50 years old in good health. Some clones in this sample may be carry-over from other donors' samples. Both conserved end residues are part of each CDR3. D genes are given only for firm matches. Rows give clone size only sometimes, using once, few, many, or a class for an expanded clone.

D gene,J gene,clone size,V gene,CDR3 protein,CDR3 DNA
TRBD2,TRBJ2-7,NA,TRBV5-1,CASSEVAGEQYF,TGCGCCAGCAGCGAGGTAGCGGGTGAGCAGTACTTC
NA,TRBJ2-7,NA,TRBV21-1,CASSKVTPCYEQYF,TGTGCCAGCAGCAAAGTAACTCCCTGCTACGAGCAGTACTTC
NA,TRBJ2-7,NA,TRBV7-9,CASSLVKGYEQYF,TGTGCCAGCAGCTTAGTAAAGGGCTACGAGCAGTACTTC
NA,TRBJ1-5,many,TRBV10-2,CASSETGFELFSNQPQHF,TGCGCCAGCAGTGAGACAGGGTTCGAATTATTTAGCAATCAGCCCCAGCATTTT
NA,TRBJ2-7,once,TRBV11-2,CASRGGLPYEQYF,TGTGCCAGCAGGGGTGGGCTCCCCTACGAGCAGTACTTC
NA,TRBJ2-7,once,TRBV2,CASRGTHYEQYF,TGTGCCAGCAGAGGGACCCACTACGAGCAGTACTTC
NA,TRBJ2-7,NA,TRBV28,CASSAPGSDTPDGEQYF,TGTGCCAGCAGTGCCCCCGGATCAGACACCCCTGATGGAGAGCAGTACTTC
TRBD1,TRBJ1-4,NA,TRBV5-6,CASSNSGGPNEKLFF,TGTGCCAGCAGTAACTCAGGGGGTCCTAATGAAAAACTGTTTTTT
TRBD2,TRBJ2-1,NA,TRBV28,CASFPAGGGGYNEQFF,TGTGCCAGCTTTCCCGCGGGCGGGGGGGGCTACAATGAGCAGTTCTTC
TRBD2,TRBJ2-3,NA,TRBV4-2,CASSQGRAGATDTQYF,TGTGCCAGCAGCCAAGGTCGCGCGGGAGCAACAGATACGCAGTATTTT
NA,TRBJ2-7,NA,TRBV9,CASSVDARGDREQYF,TGTGCCAGCAGCGTAGATGCGAGGGGTGACCGCGAGCAGTACTTC
TRBD2,TRBJ2-1,NA,TRBV27,CASSFGTSGRNEQFF,TGTGCCAGCAGTTTCGGGACTAGCGGGAGGAATGAGCAGTTCTTC
NA,TRBJ1-3,NA,TRBV7-9,CASSLAFGSSGNTIYF,TGTGCCAGCAGCTTAGCTTTCGGGAGCTCTGGAAACACCATATATTTT
TRBD1,TRBJ2-7,NA,TRBV2,CASTSGTGSYEQYF,TGTGCCAGCACTTCCGGGACAGGTTCCTACGAGCAGTACTTC
NA,TRBJ1-2,NA,TRBV28,CASSFVSSYSYGYTF,TGTGCCAGCAGTTTCGTTTCCAGCTATTCCTATGGCTACACCTTC
NA,TRBJ2-3,few,TRBV9,CASSVMSGENTDTQYF,TGTGCCAGCAGCGTAATGTCGGGAGAGAACACAGATACGCAGTATTTT
NA,TRBJ1-2,NA,TRBV11-3,CASSLDRTALANYGYTF,TGTGCCAGCAGCTTAGACAGGACAGCTCTAGCTAACTATGGCTACACCTTC
NA,TRBJ1-3,NA,TRBV7-2,CASSPRSGSGNTIYF,TGTGCCAGCAGCCCTCGGAGTGGCTCTGGAAACACCATATATTTT
TRBD1,TRBJ2-5,NA,TRBV28,CASKGGGQAQETQYF,TGTGCCAGCAAGGGTGGCGGACAGGCGCAAGAGACCCAGTACTTC
NA,TRBJ1-5,NA,TRBV11-2,CASTRGPDSNQPQHF,TGTGCCAGCACCCGTGGACCGGATAGCAATCAGCCCCAGCATTTT
TRBD2,TRBJ2-2,NA,TRBV7-2,CASTLFQGLADTGELFF,TGTGCCAGCACTCTATTCCAGGGACTAGCGGACACCGGGGAGCTGTTTTTT
NA,TRBJ2-2,NA,TRBV7-9,CASSSRSYTGELFF,TGTGCCAGCAGCTCTAGAAGTTACACCGGGGAGCTGTTTTTT
NA,TRBJ2-3,NA,TRBV29-1,CSVEVVGTDTQYF,TGCAGCGTTGAAGTCGTGGGTACAGATACGCAGTATTTT
TRBD1,TRBJ1-5,NA,TRBV7-2,CASSLGGDRRVQPQHF,TGTGCCAGCAGCTTAGGGGGGGACAGGAGAGTTCAGCCCCAGCATTTT
NA,TRBJ2-7,NA,TRBV5-6,CASSSTGPGAYEQYF,TGTGCCAGCAGCTCTACAGGGCCCGGAGCCTACGAGCAGTACTTC
NA,TRBJ2-5,NA,TRBV9,CASSVGRGATQYF,TGTGCCAGCAGCGTAGGACGGGGAGCGACCCAGTACTTC
NA,TRBJ2-7,NA,TRBV4-3,CASSQDWARFYEQYF,TGCGCCAGCAGCCAAGATTGGGCTAGATTCTACGAGCAGTACTTC
TRBD1,TRBJ2-2,NA,TRBV6-5,CASSRGQGLGLFF,TGTGCCAGCAGCAGGGGACAGGGCTTGGGGCTGTTTTTT
NA,TRBJ1-1,few,TRBV10-3,CAISDPSLGGYDTEAFF,TGTGCCATCAGTGACCCTTCCCTGGGCGGCTACGACACTGAAGCTTTCTTT
NA,TRBJ2-7,once,TRBV18,CASSPGNYEQYF,TGTGCCAGCTCACCAGGAAACTACGAGCAGTACTTC
TRBD1,TRBJ2-7,NA,TRBV5-6,CASSFLTGGSDEQYF,TGTGCCAGCAGCTTCCTCACAGGGGGGAGCGACGAGCAGTACTTC
NA,TRBJ2-3,NA,TRBV11-1,CASSPSIGFGFTDTQYF,TGTGCCAGCAGCCCAAGTATCGGCTTCGGGTTCACAGATACGCAGTATTTT
NA,TRBJ2-2,NA,TRBV27,CASSLTPYRAVNTGELFF,TGTGCCAGCAGTTTAACTCCCTACAGGGCCGTAAACACCGGGGAGCTGTTTTTT
TRBD2,TRBJ2-1,NA,TRBV7-9,CASSPTSGPYNEQFF,TGTGCCAGCAGCCCGACTAGCGGGCCCTACAATGAGCAGTTCTTC
NA,TRBJ1-2,NA,TRBV28,CASSFPAAVGGYTF,TGTGCCAGCAGTTTTCCAGCAGCCGTGGGGGGCTACACCTTC
NA,TRBJ2-7,NA,TRBV5-1,CASSREPAGVVSYEQYF,TGCGCCAGCAGCCGGGAGCCAGCGGGCGTGGTCTCCTACGAGCAGTACTTC
NA,TRBJ2-3,NA,TRBV10-1,CASSPGDTQYF,TGCGCCAGCAGTCCCGGAGATACGCAGTATTTT
NA,TRBJ2-2,NA,TRBV19,CASSATGKASGELFF,TGTGCCAGTAGTGCTACCGGGAAAGCCAGCGGGGAGCTGTTTTTT
TRBD2,TRBJ2-1,NA,TRBV7-9,CASSLSAGGYNEQFF,TGTGCCAGCAGCTTATCGGCGGGGGGATACAATGAGCAGTTCTTC
NA,TRBJ2-7,NA,TRBV27,CASSLSLGGEQYF,TGTGCCAGCAGTTTATCCCTAGGAGGCGAGCAGTACTTC
NA,TRBJ2-7,NA,TRBV7-9,CASSLALAGHEQYF,TGTGCCAGCAGCTTAGCACTAGCAGGCCACGAGCAGTACTTC
TRBD2,TRBJ2-2,NA,TRBV30,CAWRAEVVGGRAPNTGELFF,TGTGCCTGGAGAGCTGAGGTGGTCGGGGGGAGGGCCCCGAACACCGGGGAGCTGTTTTTT